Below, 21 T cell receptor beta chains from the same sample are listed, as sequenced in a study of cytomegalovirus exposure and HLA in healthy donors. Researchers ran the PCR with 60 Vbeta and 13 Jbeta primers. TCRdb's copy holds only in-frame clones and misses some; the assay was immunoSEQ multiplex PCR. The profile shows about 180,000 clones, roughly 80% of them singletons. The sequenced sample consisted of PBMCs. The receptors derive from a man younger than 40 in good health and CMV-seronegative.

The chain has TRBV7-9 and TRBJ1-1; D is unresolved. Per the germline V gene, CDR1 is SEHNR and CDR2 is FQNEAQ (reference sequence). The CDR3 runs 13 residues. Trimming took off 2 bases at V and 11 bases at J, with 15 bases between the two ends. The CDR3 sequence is CASSLPLSRRAFF. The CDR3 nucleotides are TGTGCCAGCAGCTTACCTTTATCCCGCCGGGCTTTCTTT. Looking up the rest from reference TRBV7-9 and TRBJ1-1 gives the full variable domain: DTGVSQNPRHKITKRGQNVTFRCDPISEHNRLYWYRQTLGQGPEFLTYFQNEAQLEKSRLLSDRFSAERPKGSFSTLEIQRTEQGDSAMYLCASSLPLSRRAFFGQGTRLTVV.

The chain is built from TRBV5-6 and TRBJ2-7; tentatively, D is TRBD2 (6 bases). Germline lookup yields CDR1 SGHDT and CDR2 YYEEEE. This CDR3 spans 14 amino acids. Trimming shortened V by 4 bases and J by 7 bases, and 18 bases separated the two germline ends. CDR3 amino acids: CASSPRSGVGEQYF. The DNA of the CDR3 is TGTGCCAGCAGCCCCCGGTCGGGAGTGGGGGAGCAGTACTTC.

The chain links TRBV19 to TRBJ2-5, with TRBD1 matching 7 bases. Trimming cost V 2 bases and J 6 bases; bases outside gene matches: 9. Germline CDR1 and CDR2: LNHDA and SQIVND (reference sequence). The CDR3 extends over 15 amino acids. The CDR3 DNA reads TGTGCCAGTAGTATAAGGCGGGCAGGGGGAAAGACCCAGTACTTC. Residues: CASSIRRAGGKTQYF. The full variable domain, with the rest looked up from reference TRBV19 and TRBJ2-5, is DGGITQSPKYLFRKEGQNVTLSCEQNLNHDAMYWYRQDPGQGLRLIYYSQIVNDFQKGDIAEGYSVSREKKESFPLTVTSAQKNPTAFYLCASSIRRAGGKTQYFGPGTRLLVL.

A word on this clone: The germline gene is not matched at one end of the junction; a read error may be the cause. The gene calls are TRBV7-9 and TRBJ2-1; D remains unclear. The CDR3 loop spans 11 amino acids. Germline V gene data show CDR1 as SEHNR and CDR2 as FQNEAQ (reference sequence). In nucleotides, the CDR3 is TGTTCCAGCAGCCACTACAATGAGCAGTTCTTC. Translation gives CSSSHYNEQFF. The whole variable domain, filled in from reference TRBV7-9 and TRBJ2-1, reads DTGVSQNPRHKITKRGQNVTFRCDPISEHNRLYWYRQTLGQGPEFLTYFQNEAQLEKSRLLSDRFSAERPKGSFSTLEIQRTEQGDSAMYLCSSSHYNEQFFGPGTRLTVL.

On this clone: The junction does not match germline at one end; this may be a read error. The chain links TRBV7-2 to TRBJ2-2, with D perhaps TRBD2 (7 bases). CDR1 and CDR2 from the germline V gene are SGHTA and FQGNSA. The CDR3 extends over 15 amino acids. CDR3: CASSPTLGAGGGLFF. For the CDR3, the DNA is TGTGCCAGCAGCCCAACGTTGGGGGCGGGCGGGGGGCTGTTTTTT. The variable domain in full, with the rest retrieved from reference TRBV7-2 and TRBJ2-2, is GAGVSQSPSNKVTEKGKDVELRCDPISGHTALYWYRQSLGQGLEFLIYFQGNSAPDKSGLPSDRFSAERTGGSVSTLTIQRTQQEDSAVYLCASSPTLGAGGGLFFGEGSRLTVL.

The CDR3 loop is CASSEGGTVYEQYF. The CDR3 DNA reads TGTGCCAGCAGTGAAGGGGGGACAGTCTACGAGCAGTACTTC. The chain employs TRBV6-1 and TRBJ2-7, with 7 bases matching TRBD1. With V trimmed by 1 base and J by 3 bases, 3 bases remained unmatched. CDR3 length: 14 amino acids. CDR1 and CDR2 from the germline V gene are MNHNS and SASEGT.

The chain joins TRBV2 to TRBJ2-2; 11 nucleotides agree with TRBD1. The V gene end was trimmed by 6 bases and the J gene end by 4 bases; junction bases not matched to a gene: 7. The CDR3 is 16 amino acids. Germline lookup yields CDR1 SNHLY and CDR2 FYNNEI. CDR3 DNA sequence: TGTGCCAGCAGCGCCGGGACAGGGGGTGTCACCGGGGAGCTGTTTTTT. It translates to CASSAGTGGVTGELFF.

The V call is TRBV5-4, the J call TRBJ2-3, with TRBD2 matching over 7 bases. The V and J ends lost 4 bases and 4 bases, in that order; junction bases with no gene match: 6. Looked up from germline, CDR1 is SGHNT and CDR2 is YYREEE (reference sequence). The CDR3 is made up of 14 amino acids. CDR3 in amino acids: CASSTRDYSDTQYF. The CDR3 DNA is TGTGCCAGCAGCACCCGGGACTATTCAGATACGCAGTATTTT.

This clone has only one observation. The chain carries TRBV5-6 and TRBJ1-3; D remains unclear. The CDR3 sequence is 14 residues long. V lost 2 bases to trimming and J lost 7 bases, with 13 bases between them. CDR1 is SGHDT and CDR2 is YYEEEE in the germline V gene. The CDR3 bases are TGTGCCAGCAGCTTATTCGAGGTTCAGAACACCATATATTTT. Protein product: CASSLFEVQNTIYF. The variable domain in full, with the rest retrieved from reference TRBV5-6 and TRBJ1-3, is DAGVTQSPTHLIKTRGQQVTLRCSPKSGHDTVSWYQQALGQGPQFIFQYYEEEERQRGNFPDRFSGHQFPNYSSELNVNALLLGDSALYLCASSLFEVQNTIYFGEGSWLTVV.

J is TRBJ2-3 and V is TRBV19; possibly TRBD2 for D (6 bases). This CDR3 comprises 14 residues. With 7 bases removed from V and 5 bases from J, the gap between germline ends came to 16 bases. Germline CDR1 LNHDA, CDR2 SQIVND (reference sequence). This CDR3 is CASKTGPGRDTQYF. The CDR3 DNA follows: TGTGCCAGTAAAACAGGACCCGGGAGAGATACGCAGTATTTT.

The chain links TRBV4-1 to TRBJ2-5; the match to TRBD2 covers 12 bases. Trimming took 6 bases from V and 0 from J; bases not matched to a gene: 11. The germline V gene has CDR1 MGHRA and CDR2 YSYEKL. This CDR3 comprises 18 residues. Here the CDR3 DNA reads TGCGCCAGCAGTTCGGCTAGCGGGAGGGCCGGGTACCAAGAGACCCAGTACTTC. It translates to CASSSASGRAGYQETQYF.

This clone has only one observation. CDR3 protein: CASSLATAGPLGHYTF. DNA of the CDR3: TGTGCCAGCAGCTTAGCGACGGCAGGACCGTTGGGGCACTACACCTTC. The chain couples TRBV11-2 to TRBJ1-2; a weak D match, TRBD1 (5 bases). V lost 1 base and J 10 bases, leaving 22 bases between the germline ends. The CDR3 runs 16 residues. Germline CDR1 and CDR2: SGHAT and FQNNGV.

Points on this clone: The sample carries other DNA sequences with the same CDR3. Written as DNA, the CDR3 is TGCGCCAGCAGCGACGCGCGGAGCTGGCTAGCGGGGGATGACGAGCAGTACTTC. Protein sequence: CASSDARSWLAGDDEQYF. The chain joins TRBV5-1 to TRBJ2-7; 10 bases agree with TRBD2. The germline CDR1 and CDR2 sequences are SGHRS and YFSETQ. V trimming: 4 bases; J trimming: 5 bases; junction bases outside the gene matches: 18. The CDR3 covers 18 residues. The whole variable domain, remainder taken from reference TRBV5-1 and TRBJ2-7, is KAGVTQTPRYLIKTRGQQVTLSCSPISGHRSVSWYQQTPGQGLQFLFEYFSETQRNKGNFPGRFSGRQFSNSRSEMNVSTLELGDSALYLCASSDARSWLAGDDEQYFGPGTRLTVT.

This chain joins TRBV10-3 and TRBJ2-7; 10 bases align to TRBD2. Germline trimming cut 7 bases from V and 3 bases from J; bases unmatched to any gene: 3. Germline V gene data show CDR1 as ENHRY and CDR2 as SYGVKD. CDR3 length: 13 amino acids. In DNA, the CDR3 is TGTGCCATCACCAGCGGGAGGGACTACGAGCAGTACTTC. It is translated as CAITSGRDYEQYF.

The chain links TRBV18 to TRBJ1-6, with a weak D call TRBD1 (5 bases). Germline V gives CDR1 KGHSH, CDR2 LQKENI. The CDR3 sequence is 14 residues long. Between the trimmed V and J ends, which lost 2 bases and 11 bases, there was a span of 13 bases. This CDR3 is CASSPLKTDAPLHF. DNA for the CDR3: TGTGCCAGCTCACCATTGAAGACAGACGCACCCCTCCACTTT.

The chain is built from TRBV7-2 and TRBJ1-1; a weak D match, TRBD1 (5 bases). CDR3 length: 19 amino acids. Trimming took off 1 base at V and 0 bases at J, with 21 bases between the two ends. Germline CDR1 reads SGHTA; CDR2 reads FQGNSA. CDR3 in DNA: TGTGCCAGCAGCTTAGTGAGTAAGATTCGACAGCTAGTGAACACTGAAGCTTTCTTT. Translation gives CASSLVSKIRQLVNTEAFF.

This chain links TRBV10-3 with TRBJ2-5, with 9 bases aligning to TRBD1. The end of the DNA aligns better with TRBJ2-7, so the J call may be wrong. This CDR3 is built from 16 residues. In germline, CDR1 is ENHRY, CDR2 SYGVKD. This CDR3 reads CAISEWGDRASYEQYF. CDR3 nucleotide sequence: TGTGCCATCAGTGAGTGGGGGGACAGGGCTTCATACGAGCAGTACTTC.

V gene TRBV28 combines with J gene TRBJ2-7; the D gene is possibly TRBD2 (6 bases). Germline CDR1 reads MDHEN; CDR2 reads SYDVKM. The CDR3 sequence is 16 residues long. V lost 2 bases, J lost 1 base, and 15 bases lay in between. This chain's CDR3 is CASSLNGAGKSYEQYF. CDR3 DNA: TGTGCCAGCAGTTTAAATGGGGCGGGGAAGTCCTACGAGCAGTACTTC.

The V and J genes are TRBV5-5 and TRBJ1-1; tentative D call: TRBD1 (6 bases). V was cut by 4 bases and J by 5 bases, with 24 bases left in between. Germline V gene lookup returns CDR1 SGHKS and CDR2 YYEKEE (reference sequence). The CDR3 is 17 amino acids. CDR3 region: CASSPDATGWKGTEAFF. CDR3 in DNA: TGTGCCAGCAGCCCCGATGCTACAGGGTGGAAGGGGACTGAAGCTTTCTTT. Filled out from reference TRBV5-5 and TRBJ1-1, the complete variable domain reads DAGVTQSPTHLIKTRGQQVTLRCSPISGHKSVSWYQQVLGQGPQFIFQYYEKEERGRGNFPDRFSARQFPNYSSELNVNALLLGDSALYLCASSPDATGWKGTEAFFGQGTRLTVV.

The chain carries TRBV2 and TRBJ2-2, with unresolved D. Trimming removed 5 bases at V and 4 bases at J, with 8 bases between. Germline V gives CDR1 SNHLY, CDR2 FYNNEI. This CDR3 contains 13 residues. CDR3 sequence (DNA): TGTGCCAGCAGTCAACAGCTCACCGGGGAGCTGTTTTTT. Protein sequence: CASSQQLTGELFF.

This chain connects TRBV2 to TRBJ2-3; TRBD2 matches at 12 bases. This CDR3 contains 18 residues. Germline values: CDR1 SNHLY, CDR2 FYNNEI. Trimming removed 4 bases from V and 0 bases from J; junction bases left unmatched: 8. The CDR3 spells CASSVVLAGGISTDTQYF. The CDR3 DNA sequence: TGTGCCAGCAGTGTTGTACTAGCGGGGGGAATAAGCACAGATACGCAGTATTTT.